One sample yielded the 28 T cell receptor beta chains listed below, sequenced in a study of a mutant IDH1 vaccine in newly diagnosed glioma. What these receptors recognize is not known. The assay was immunoSEQ multiplex PCR, and TCRdb's table has in-frame clones only and misses some. The profile shows about 110,000 clones, roughly 88% of them singletons. As to time point: week 11, during vaccination. It was 300 ug of mutant IDH1 20-mer peptide that made up each vaccine dose, given with topical imiquimod. The source material was PBMCs, sampled from a glioma patient whose treatment included an IDH1 peptide vaccine. All receptors derive from a woman aged 45-65 years with glioma.

The V and J genes are TRBV28 and TRBJ1-5; D unclear. V gave up 7 bases and J gave up 3 bases, with 16 bases separating them. This CDR3 region has 15 residues. Germline V gives CDR1 MDHEN, CDR2 SYDVKM. CDR3 sequence: CASTKKYIPNQPQHF. For the CDR3, the DNA is TGTGCCAGCACTAAGAAGTATATACCCAATCAGCCCCAGCATTTT. The full variable domain, in which reference TRBV28 and TRBJ1-5 provide the parts outside the CDR3, is DVKVTQSSRYLVKRTGEKVFLECVQDMDHENMFWYRQDPGLGLRLIYFSYDVKMKEKGDIPEGYSVSREKKERFSLILESASTNQTSMYLCASTKKYIPNQPQHFGDGTRLSIL.

This sequence joins TRBV4-1 and TRBJ2-5; a weak D match, TRBD1 (5 bases). Judging by the DNA end, TRBJ2-7 fits better; the J call may be wrong. Germline CDR1 MGHRA, CDR2 YSYEKL. The CDR3 is made up of 14 amino acids. The CDR3 reads CASSQVGAAYEQYF. The CDR3 DNA reads as TGCGCCAGCAGCCAGGTAGGGGCGGCCTACGAGCAGTACTTC.

The genes are TRBV19 and TRBJ2-7; 7 bases are a match to TRBD1. CDR3 length: 14 residues. The ends lost 8 bases at V and 6 bases at J; junction bases unmatched: 13. Germline V gives CDR1 LNHDA, CDR2 SQIVND (reference sequence). Written as DNA, the CDR3 is TGTGCCAGTGCCTCCGCGACAGGGATGGGCGAGCAGTACTTC. This gives the protein CASASATGMGEQYF.

The chain uses TRBV28 and TRBJ1-4; D may be TRBD1 (5 bases). The CDR3 consists of 14 residues. Germline-derived CDR1 and CDR2 are MDHEN and SYDVKM. The V and J ends lost 7 bases and 1 base respectively, with 10 bases between them. In nucleotides, the CDR3 is TGTGCCAGCACCTTAGGGGAAACTAATGAAAAACTGTTTTTT. It is translated as CASTLGETNEKLFF.

V and J are TRBV14 and TRBJ1-6; 7 bases are a match to TRBD1. The germline CDR1 and CDR2 sequences are SGHDN and FVKESK. CDR3 length equals 15 residues. The J segment lost 5 bases and the V segment lost 3 bases, leaving 4 bases of the junction unmatched. This chain's CDR3 is CASSQRTGHNSPLHF. The CDR3 DNA follows: TGTGCCAGCAGCCAGAGGACAGGCCATAATTCACCCCTCCACTTT.

V and J are TRBV19 and TRBJ1-6; 8 nucleotides match TRBD1. Trimming cost V 5 bases and J 10 bases; bases outside gene matches: 13. The CDR3 is made up of 16 amino acids. The germline V gene has CDR1 LNHDA and CDR2 SQIVND (reference sequence). This CDR3 reads CASSQTGDGAGSPLHF. CDR3 nucleotide sequence: TGTGCCAGTAGTCAGACAGGGGATGGAGCGGGATCACCCCTCCACTTT.

The rearrangement uses TRBV29-1 and TRBJ2-3; weak D call: TRBD1 (5 bases). Germline CDR1 SQVTM, CDR2 ANQGSEA. Deletions cut 5 bases from V and 1 base from J, with 13 bases between. This CDR3 comprises 14 residues. The CDR3 loop is CSVSRGIGTDTQYF. CDR3 DNA: TGCAGCGTTTCTAGGGGCATCGGCACAGATACGCAGTATTTT.

As concerns this clone: The sample contains more than one DNA sequence encoding this CDR3. This rearrangement joins TRBV7-6 to TRBJ2-1; TRBD2 agrees at 7 bases. Per the germline V gene, CDR1 is SGHVS and CDR2 is FNYEAQ. Unmatched junction bases numbered 20, after V lost 5 bases and J lost 7 bases. This CDR3 has 18 residues. The DNA for the CDR3 is TGTGCCAGCAGCCGTTTGTGGGTCGGGGAGGGTCAGGCGAATGAGCAGTTCTTC. It codes for CASSRLWVGEGQANEQFF.

The chain recombines TRBV25-1 with TRBJ2-1; D is possibly TRBD2 (6 bases). The V end lost 4 bases, the J end lost 0 bases, and 10 bases lay between the germline ends. This CDR3 comprises 15 residues. Looked up from germline, CDR1 is MGHDK and CDR2 is SYGVNS. This CDR3 is CASSGVAVSYNEQFF. The CDR3 nucleotides read TGTGCCAGCAGTGGAGTAGCGGTCTCCTACAATGAGCAGTTCTTC.

The chain couples TRBV12-2 to TRBJ2-3; the D segment call TRBD1 is taken from the table without a DNA check. TRBV12-2 is shown as a pseudogene. The CDR3 totals 14 residues. The CDR3 region is CASRSPTGGDTQYF. The CDR3 DNA is TGTGCAAGTCGCTCCCCGACAGGGGGGGATACGCAGTATTTT.

The rearrangement uses TRBV4-1 and TRBJ1-2, with D uncertain. The V end lost 1 base, the J end lost 0 bases, and 6 bases lay between the germline ends. The CDR3 extends over 14 amino acids. Germline CDR1 MGHRA, CDR2 YSYEKL. The CDR3 protein is CASSQVAANYGYTF. For the CDR3, the DNA is TGCGCCAGCAGCCAAGTCGCAGCTAACTATGGCTACACCTTC.

J is TRBJ2-5 and V is TRBV14; the D is unclear. V lost 3 bases and J lost 4, with 9 bases in between. The CDR3 runs 13 residues. Germline V lookup: CDR1 SGHDN, CDR2 FVKESK. The CDR3 nucleotides are TGTGCCAGCAGCCACCCCATGGCAGAGACCCAGTACTTC. As protein: CASSHPMAETQYF.

The rearrangement links TRBV10-1 to TRBJ2-2; D is perhaps TRBD1 (7 bases). Looked up from germline, CDR1 is WNHNN and CDR2 is SYGVQD (reference sequence). The CDR3 runs to 14 residues. Trimming cost V 9 bases and J 6 bases, with 17 bases left between them. CDR3 sequence: CARLTGTHSGELFF. CDR3 nucleotides: TGCGCCAGGTTGACAGGGACTCACTCCGGGGAGCTGTTTTTT.

V is TRBV28 and J is TRBJ2-1; TRBD2 matches at 10 bases. V dropped 8 bases and J dropped 4; count of bases not matched to a gene: 11. The CDR3 runs 16 residues. The germline gives CDR1 MDHEN, CDR2 SYDVKM. CDR3 sequence: CASFPRGTSAYNEQFF. CDR3 sequence (DNA): TGTGCCAGCTTCCCCCGGGGGACTAGCGCTTACAATGAGCAGTTCTTC.

The rearrangement uses TRBV18 and TRBJ2-5, with D uncertain. From germline, CDR1 is KGHSH and CDR2 LQKENI. The CDR3 runs 13 residues. Trimming took off 5 bases at V and 2 bases at J, with 9 bases between the two ends. CDR3 nucleotides: TGTGCCAGCTCAACCTCAGGTCAAGAGACCCAGTACTTC. It is translated as CASSTSGQETQYF.

The rearrangement uses TRBV9 and TRBJ2-1; no clear D gene. Germline V gene lookup returns CDR1 SGDLS and CDR2 YYNGEE. The CDR3 extends over 17 amino acids. Trimming pared 4 bases from V and 0 bases from J, leaving 17 bases between. In DNA form, the CDR3 reads TGTGCCAGCAGCCCCCGTCGGGCCGCGAGCTCCTACAATGAGCAGTTCTTC. Translation: CASSPRRAASSYNEQFF. The entire variable domain, with the rest obtained from reference TRBV9 and TRBJ2-1, is as follows: DSGVTQTPKHLITATGQRVTLRCSPRSGDLSVYWYQQSLDQGLQFLIQYYNGEERAKGNILERFSAQQFPDLHSELNLSSLELGDSALYFCASSPRRAASSYNEQFFGPGTRLTVL.

The CDR3 nucleotides are TGTGCCGTTCCGGGACTAGCGGCCGGGGAGCAGTACTTC. As protein: CAVPGLAAGEQYF. The genes are TRBV2 and TRBJ2-7; 11 nucleotides align to TRBD2. The CDR3 spans 13 residues. In germline, CDR1 is SNHLY, CDR2 FYNNEI. J was trimmed by 7 bases and V by 11 bases; bases with no gene match: 10. Complete variable domain (other parts from reference TRBV2 and TRBJ2-7): EPEVTQTPSHQVTQMGQEVILRCVPISNHLYFYWYRQILGQKVEFLVSFYNNEISEKSEIFDDQFSVERPDGSNFTLKIRSTKLEDSAMYFCAVPGLAAGEQYFGPGTRLTVT.

The chain links TRBV7-6 to TRBJ2-5; D remains unclear. The germline gives CDR1 SGHVS, CDR2 FNYEAQ. V was cut by 5 bases and J by 11 bases, with 21 bases left in between. The CDR3 sequence is 14 residues long. The CDR3: CASSLDSSRNGQYF. In nucleotides, the CDR3 is TGTGCCAGCAGCCTGGATTCCAGCCGGAACGGGCAGTACTTC.

This chain links TRBV18 with TRBJ2-7, with 7 bases aligning to TRBD2. The germline V gene encodes CDR1 KGHSH and CDR2 LQKENI. With 4 bases clipped from V and 5 bases from J, the junction kept 2 bases outside the gene matches. The CDR3 covers 12 residues. This CDR3 reads CASSLRGDEQYF. The CDR3 region has the DNA TGTGCCAGCTCACTCCGGGGGGACGAGCAGTACTTC.

This clone was detected once. The chain links TRBV6-1 to TRBJ1-5, with 8 bases lining up with TRBD1. The CDR3 loop spans 15 amino acids. Germline trimming cut 5 bases from V and 5 bases from J; bases unmatched to any gene: 8. Germline lookup yields CDR1 MNHNS and CDR2 SASEGT. The CDR3 loop reads CASSLGQVGYQPQHF. DNA for the CDR3: TGTGCCAGCAGTTTGGGACAGGTCGGGTATCAGCCCCAGCATTTT.

The chain joins TRBV14 to TRBJ2-1; D may be TRBD2 (7 bases). CDR1 is SGHDN, CDR2 FVKESK, per germline. The CDR3 totals 16 residues. The V end lost 0 bases, the J end lost 4 bases, and 13 bases lay between the germline ends. The CDR3 sequence is CASSQDWGGAYNEQFF. The CDR3 DNA is TGTGCCAGCAGCCAAGACTGGGGGGGCGCATACAATGAGCAGTTCTTC. Looking up the rest from reference TRBV14 and TRBJ2-1 gives the full variable domain: EAGVTQFPSHSVIEKGQTVTLRCDPISGHDNLYWYRRVMGKEIKFLLHFVKESKQDESGMPNNRFLAERTGGTYSTLKVQPAELEDSGVYFCASSQDWGGAYNEQFFGPGTRLTVL.

The chain uses TRBV19 and TRBJ1-1; D perhaps matches TRBD1 (6 bases). The CDR3 is made up of 14 amino acids. Germline values: CDR1 LNHDA, CDR2 SQIVND (reference sequence). Trimming pared 5 bases from V and 1 base from J, leaving 11 bases between. CDR3 amino acids: CASSWGHGNTEAFF. The CDR3 DNA follows: TGTGCCAGTAGTTGGGGACACGGGAACACTGAAGCTTTCTTT.

The chain combines TRBV11-3 with TRBJ1-1; D ambiguous. In germline, CDR1 is SGHNT, CDR2 YENEEA. Trimming stripped 4 bases from V and 0 bases from J, with 6 bases between. This CDR3 comprises 13 residues. The DNA of the CDR3 is TGTGCCAGCAGCTCGTTTATGAACACTGAAGCTTTCTTT. This encodes CASSSFMNTEAFF.

This rearrangement joins TRBV2 to TRBJ1-5; TRBD1 is a possible D gene (6 bases). This CDR3 has 14 amino acids. Trimming cost V 6 bases and J 3 bases, with 12 bases left between them. CDR1 SNHLY and CDR2 FYNNEI come from the germline V gene. DNA for the CDR3: TGTGCCAGCAGGGGAGGGGGGTCCAATCAGCCCCAGCATTTT. It yields the protein CASRGGGSNQPQHF.

The count of this clone is one. The chain couples TRBV5-1 to TRBJ2-2; 7 nucleotides line up with TRBD1. The trim removed 1 base at V and 1 base at J, leaving 10 bases unmatched. The CDR3 has 18 amino acids. In germline, CDR1 is SGHRS, CDR2 YFSETQ. DNA for the CDR3: TGCGCCAGCAGCTTGAGAGGGGGCCTACAGAGGAACACCGGGGAGCTGTTTTTT. Its translation is CASSLRGGLQRNTGELFF.

The gene calls are TRBV7-9 and TRBJ2-5; 7 bases match TRBD2. J lost 1 base, V lost 4 bases, and 6 bases had no gene match. CDR1 SEHNR and CDR2 FQNEAQ come from the germline V gene (reference sequence). The CDR3 contains 15 residues. As DNA, the CDR3 is TGTGCCAGCAGCTCATCGGGGGGATTCCAAGAGACCCAGTACTTC. Amino acid sequence: CASSSSGGFQETQYF.

The J gene is TRBJ2-4, the V gene TRBV10-1, with D unclear. CDR3 length equals 17 residues. Per germline, CDR1 WNHNN and CDR2 SYGVQD (reference sequence). Deletions cut 2 bases from V and 0 bases from J, with 14 bases between. The CDR3 DNA follows: TGCGCCAGCAGTGAGCCTTTATCTGCGGTAGCCAAAAACATTCAGTACTTC. Amino acids: CASSEPLSAVAKNIQYF.

The chain employs TRBV7-2 and TRBJ2-2; 7 bases agree with TRBD2. Trimming took 1 base from V and 4 from J; bases not matched to a gene: 6. Per germline, CDR1 SGHTA and CDR2 FQGNSA. The CDR3 spans 16 residues. CDR3 nucleotides: TGTGCCAGCAGCTTAGGCGGGAGCCGGGTCACCGGGGAGCTGTTTTTT. It is translated as CASSLGGSRVTGELFF.